Here is one TCR beta chain with its context. This may be a read error: a much more frequent sequence differs by one nucleotide. The CDR3 has 14 amino acids. Germline CDR1 and CDR2: MDHEN and SYDVKM. Then a second PCR, running roughly 6 to 12 cycles, was carried out with a sample-barcoded 5' primer and a J-beta primer mix. The yield of each sample was at least 2.5 million CDR3-containing paired-end reads. TCRdb re-analysed the 5' RACE reads in MiXCR, keeping a single row per CDR3 protein. The data hold about 650,000 distinct CDR3 sequences, with about 30% observed a single time. This specimen comes from a study of blood T cells in healthy people across ages.

The source is an elderly woman in good health. The sample consisted of blood. The chain combines TRBV28 with TRBJ1-5, with D uncertain. The CDR3: CANSLRRMNQPQHF. The CDR3 coding sequence is TGTGCCAACAGTCTTCGACGTATGAATCAGCCCCAGCATTTT.